What follows are 4 T cell receptor beta chains derived from one specimen sequenced in a study of T-cell memory formation after mild COVID-19. TCRdb re-called the 5' RACE reads through MiXCR, storing one row per CDR3 protein. Among roughly 100,000 distinct CDR3 sequences, around 12% were seen once, and the ten largest hold about 27%. Sequenced input: PBMCs or a T cell subset sorted from them (not recorded which). The source is an adult woman who had mild COVID-19 (a few samples of this study predate the infection). Cell type and time point are not known.

There are a few counts of this clonotype. The gene calls are TRBV19 and TRBJ2-3; TRBD1 agrees at 9 bases. CDR3 length equals 16 residues. V was clipped by 10 bases and J by 1 base; unmatched bases: 12. CDR1 LNHDA and CDR2 SQIVND come from the germline V gene (reference sequence). The CDR3 here is CATRDRASSRTDTQYF. DNA of the CDR3: TGTGCCACCCGGGACAGGGCGTCTTCCCGCACAGATACGCAGTATTTT.

A few counts support this clonotype. J is TRBJ2-4 and V is TRBV13; D possibly corresponds to TRBD1 (6 bases). Germline CDR1 reads PRHDT; CDR2 reads FYEKMQ (reference sequence). This CDR3 is 13 amino acids long. V lost 2 bases and J lost 6, with 8 bases in between. As DNA, the CDR3 is TGTGCCAGCAGCTTACCACAGGGAAACATTCAGTACTTC. Its protein product is CASSLPQGNIQYF. Together with reference TRBV13 and TRBJ2-4, the CDR3 gives the full variable domain: AAGVIQSPRHLIKEKRETATLKCYPIPRHDTVYWYQQGPGQDPQFLISFYEKMQSDKGSIPDRFSAQQFSDYHSELNMSSLELGDSALYFCASSLPQGNIQYFGAGTRLSVL.

V usage is TRBV7-9 and J usage is TRBJ2-1; D is undetermined. CDR1 SEHNR and CDR2 FQNEAQ come from the germline V gene (reference sequence). This CDR3 has 15 residues. V was clipped by 3 bases and J by 8 bases, with 17 bases between them. The CDR3 DNA sequence: TGTGCCAGCAGCTTGGTGGGTTTCGGCTCGGATGAGCAGTTCTTC. Translation gives CASSLVGFGSDEQFF.

The V gene is TRBV27, the J gene TRBJ2-1; a weak D match, TRBD2 (7 bases). The CDR3 contains 16 residues. With 3 bases removed from V and 4 bases from J, the gap between germline ends came to 16 bases. Looked up from germline, CDR1 is MNHEY and CDR2 is SMNVEV (reference sequence). This chain's CDR3 is CASSLPLGGGYNEQFF. The CDR3 DNA is TGTGCCAGCAGTTTGCCCCTAGGGGGGGGTTACAATGAGCAGTTCTTC.